A single sample gave rise to the 16 T cell receptor beta chains below, sequenced in a study of breast tumors, draining lymph nodes, adjacent tissues. TCRdb reanalysed the multiplex PCR reads using MiXCR and keeps one entry per CDR3 protein. Of around 150,000 distinct CDR3 sequences detected, about 20% appear once; the ten largest clones hold roughly 2.5%. Breast cancer patients provided tissue from their axillary draining lymph nodes. Source material: axillary lymph node tissue. The receptors derive from a female donor with breast cancer. Some clones in this sample may be carry-over from other donors' samples.

The rearrangement links TRBV12-3 or TRBV12-4 to TRBJ1-1; D is uncertain. The V and J ends lost 6 bases and 2 bases respectively, with 7 bases between them. This CDR3 has 12 amino acids. CDR3 sequence reads: CASRPLNTEAFF. The CDR3 bases are TGTGCCAGCAGGCCTCTCAACACTGAAGCTTTCTTT.

This clonotype was counted at least ten times. The J gene is TRBJ2-2, the V gene TRBV24-1, with TRBD1 matching over 9 bases. Trimming cost V 7 bases and J 2 bases; bases outside gene matches: 4. In germline, CDR1 is KGHDR, CDR2 SFDVKD. This CDR3 has 15 residues. The CDR3 spells CATSLQGANTGELFF. As DNA, the CDR3 is TGTGCCACCAGCCTACAGGGGGCCAACACCGGGGAGCTGTTTTTT.

This clonotype has at least ten counts. The rearrangement uses TRBV4-2 and TRBJ2-5, with 8 bases lining up with TRBD1. V dropped 5 bases and J dropped 5; count of bases not matched to a gene: 7. Germline loops: CDR1 LGHNA, CDR2 YNFKEQ. The CDR3 sequence is 14 residues long. The DNA for the CDR3 is TGTGCCAGCAGCACCCGACAGGGGCTCGAGACCCAGTACTTC. Encoded protein: CASSTRQGLETQYF.

This clonotype was detected many times. This chain joins TRBV6-5 and TRBJ2-1; tentatively, D is TRBD1 (6 bases). Looked up from germline, CDR1 is MNHEY and CDR2 is SVGAGI. Between the trimmed V and J ends, which lost 2 bases and 6 bases, there was a span of 14 bases. This CDR3 spans 15 amino acids. The chain's CDR3 is CASSYGEHRANEQFF. The CDR3 region has the DNA TGTGCCAGCAGTTACGGGGAGCACAGGGCCAATGAGCAGTTCTTC.

The V gene is TRBV28, the J gene TRBJ2-7; 14 bases align to TRBD2. CDR1 and CDR2 (germline): MDHEN, SYDVKM. The CDR3 loop spans 17 amino acids. Trimming took 4 bases from V and 3 from J; bases not matched to a gene: 8. CDR3 nucleotide sequence: TGTGCCAGCAGTTCCTGGGGGGGACTAGCGGGAGTCTACGAGCAGTACTTC. This gives the protein CASSSWGGLAGVYEQYF.

The rearrangement joins TRBV3-1 to TRBJ1-5, with 9 bases identical to TRBD1. Germline V gives CDR1 LGHDT, CDR2 YNNKEL (reference sequence). The CDR3 has 14 residues. V lost 1 base and J lost 7; bases outside the gene matches: 2. CDR3 region: CASSQGGQGQPQHF. The CDR3, as DNA: TGTGCCAGCAGCCAAGGGGGACAGGGACAGCCCCAGCATTTT.

This clonotype appeared many times. The CDR3 DNA reads as TGTGCCAGCAGCGTAGCTGCAGGGTACGGCTACACCTTC. Amino acids: CASSVAAGYGYTF. The chain combines TRBV9 with TRBJ1-2; a possible D gene is TRBD1 (5 bases). Per germline, CDR1 SGDLS and CDR2 YYNGEE. The CDR3 sequence is 13 residues long. Between the trimmed V and J ends, which lost 0 bases and 8 bases, there was a span of 11 bases.

This clonotype has a handful of counts. The chain links TRBV28 to TRBJ1-5, with 7 positions matching TRBD1. The length of the CDR3 is 13 residues. Germline values: CDR1 MDHEN, CDR2 SYDVKM. V shed 3 bases, J shed 15 bases, and the junction held 11 bases outside the gene matches. The CDR3 nucleotides are TGTGCCAGCAGTTTGGGCCCGGACAGGCCACTGCATTTT. Translation: CASSLGPDRPLHF.

This clonotype was counted at least ten times. V is TRBV11-3 and J is TRBJ2-3, with unresolved D. Trimming took 5 bases from V and 2 from J, leaving 14 bases between them. Germline V CDR1 and CDR2: SGHNT, YENEEA. The CDR3 consists of 15 residues. The CDR3 region has the DNA TGTGCCAGCAGCCGTCAGGCCGGACCCACAGATACGCAGTATTTT. It encodes CASSRQAGPTDTQYF.

There are many counts of this clonotype. This chain uses TRBV20-1 with TRBJ2-3, with 8 nucleotides matching TRBD2. With V trimmed by 6 bases and J by 5 bases, 10 bases remained unmatched. Germline CDR1 DFQATT, CDR2 SNEGSKA (reference sequence). The CDR3 is made up of 14 amino acids. The CDR3 loop reads CSAPPSGSLDTQYF. The CDR3 nucleotides read TGCAGTGCCCCCCCGAGCGGGAGTTTAGATACGCAGTATTTT.

This clonotype was observed at least ten times. The V gene is TRBV25-1, the J gene TRBJ2-1; D may match TRBD1 or TRBD2 (5 bases each). CDR3 length equals 14 residues. V lost 6 bases to trimming and J lost 3 bases, with 12 bases between them. Germline CDR1 reads MGHDK; CDR2 reads SYGVNS. The CDR3 DNA follows: TGTGCCAGCAGCCTTCTTGGGGGCTACAATGAGCAGTTCTTC. Protein: CASSLLGGYNEQFF.

This clonotype was observed at least ten times. The chain joins TRBV2 to TRBJ2-3, with 11 bases fitting TRBD2. Germline V gene data show CDR1 as SNHLY and CDR2 as FYNNEI. The CDR3 spans 15 residues. Trimming took 6 bases from V and 5 from J; bases not matched to a gene: 7. CDR3 sequence reads: CASRPQGLAGDTQYF. CDR3 in DNA: TGTGCCAGCAGGCCCCAAGGACTAGCGGGAGATACGCAGTATTTT.

This clonotype appeared once. Since a much larger clone is just one base distant, this may be a read error. The genes are TRBV19 and TRBJ2-1, with 7 bases that match TRBD1. CDR1 LNHDA and CDR2 SQIVND come from the germline V gene (reference sequence). This CDR3 comprises 13 residues. CDR3 region: CASSIRQGGFTVF. The CDR3 DNA sequence: TGTGCCAGTAGTATCCGACAGGGTGGGTTTACAGTCTTC.

The chain recombines TRBV3-1 with TRBJ2-2, with D perhaps given as TRBD1 or TRBD2 (6 bases each). Per the germline V gene, CDR1 is LGHDT and CDR2 is YNNKEL (reference sequence). V shed 0 bases and J shed 13 bases, with 21 bases lying between them. CDR3 length: 16 residues. The CDR3 nucleotides read TGTGCCAGCAGCCAAGATCGCAGGGGCGGGGTTCTTGCGCTGTTTTTT. Protein: CASSQDRRGGVLALFF. Using reference TRBV3-1 and TRBJ2-2 for the parts outside the CDR3, the full variable domain is DTAVSQTPKYLVTQMGNDKSIKCEQNLGHDTMYWYKQDSKKFLKIMFSYNNKELIINETVPNRFSPKSPDKAHLNLHINSLELGDSAVYFCASSQDRRGGVLALFFGEGSRLTVL.

This clonotype was seen ten or more times. The chain employs TRBV5-1 and TRBJ2-5; a possible D gene is TRBD1 (6 bases). Between the trimmed V and J ends, which lost 0 bases and 3 bases, there was a span of 12 bases. Germline loops: CDR1 SGHRS, CDR2 YFSETQ. The CDR3 is 15 amino acids. CDR3 protein: CASSLAGTQEETQYF. CDR3 in DNA: TGCGCCAGCAGCTTGGCTGGGACACAGGAAGAGACCCAGTACTTC.

This clonotype was found many times. The chain recombines TRBV11-3 with TRBJ2-1, with 13 bases fitting TRBD2. The length of the CDR3 is 16 residues. Germline V gene data show CDR1 as SGHNT and CDR2 as YENEEA. The ends lost 6 bases at V and 7 bases at J; junction bases unmatched: 9. This chain's CDR3 is CASSLELAGGLNEQFF. The CDR3 DNA reads TGTGCCAGCAGTCTTGAACTAGCGGGAGGGCTAAATGAGCAGTTCTTC.